Listed below are T cell receptor beta chains from one sample, sequenced in a study of CD8 T cells in Susac syndrome. One entry per CDR3 protein results from TCRdb running MiXCR on the immunoSEQ multiplex PCR reads. Here the sample spans tens of thousands of distinct CDR3 sequences, 93% being singletons. Sequenced sample: CD8+ T cells from PBMCs. These receptors were collected from a human donor with multiple sclerosis. Both conserved end residues are part of each CDR3. A D gene is named only where the DNA matches it firmly. Not every row has a clone size; where given, it reads once, few, many or a size class.

J: TRBJ2-1
size: NA
D: NA
V: TRBV3-1
CDR3: CASSLFGLRRDNEQFF
DNA: TGTGCCAGCAGCCTCTTCGGGCTACGGCGGGACAATGAGCAGTTCTTC

J: TRBJ1-1
size: few
D: NA
V: TRBV25-1
CDR3: CASSLGTTEAFF
DNA: TGTGCCAGCAGCTTGGGTACCACTGAAGCTTTCTTT

J: TRBJ2-7
size: NA
D: NA
V: TRBV20-1
CDR3: CSARGGTDTRFYEQYF
DNA: TGCAGTGCTAGAGGGGGCACAGACACGCGTTTTTACGAGCAGTACTTC

J: TRBJ1-3
size: NA
D: TRBD1
V: TRBV4-3
CDR3: CASSQGTGPGNTIYF
DNA: TGCGCCAGCAGCCAAGGGACAGGGCCCGGAAACACCATATATTTT

J: TRBJ2-7
size: once
D: TRBD2
V: TRBV6-2/TRBV6-3
CDR3: CASSYPSGGETEHYEQYF
DNA: TGTGCCAGCAGTTACCCTAGCGGGGGGGAGACGGAACACTACGAGCAGTACTTC

J: TRBJ2-7
size: NA
D: TRBD1
V: TRBV7-9
CDR3: CASSGTGGRSYEQYF
DNA: TGTGCCAGCAGCGGGACAGGGGGCCGCTCCTACGAGCAGTACTTC

J: TRBJ1-1
size: NA
D: NA
V: TRBV6-6
CDR3: CASTWTGNTEAFF
DNA: TGTGCCAGCACCTGGACGGGGAACACTGAAGCTTTCTTT

J: TRBJ2-5
size: NA
D: NA
V: TRBV7-9
CDR3: CASSSRDSQETQYF
DNA: TGTGCCAGCAGCAGCCGGGACTCCCAAGAGACCCAGTACTTC

J: TRBJ1-3
size: NA
D: NA
V: TRBV11-2
CDR3: CASSRQHGDTIYF
DNA: TGTGCCAGCAGCCGCCAACACGGGGACACCATATATTTT

J: TRBJ2-3
size: NA
D: NA
V: TRBV6-2/TRBV6-3
CDR3: CASSSSDTQYF
DNA: TGTGCCAGCAGTTCGTCGGATACGCAGTATTTT

J: TRBJ2-7
size: NA
D: TRBD1
V: TRBV5-1
CDR3: CASSLGPGQRSTSTYEQYF
DNA: TGCGCCAGCAGCTTGGGACCGGGACAGCGAAGCACTTCTACCTACGAGCAGTACTTC

J: TRBJ1-3
size: NA
D: NA
V: TRBV27
CDR3: CASSFGQPGSGNTIYF
DNA: TGTGCCAGCAGTTTCGGACAGCCCGGCTCTGGAAACACCATATATTTT

J: TRBJ2-2
size: NA
D: TRBD2
V: TRBV7-3
CDR3: CASSFTSGGFGGELFF
DNA: TGTGCCAGCAGCTTTACTAGCGGGGGGTTCGGCGGGGAGCTGTTTTTT

J: TRBJ2-3
size: NA
D: TRBD2
V: TRBV6-4
CDR3: CASSETSGTDTQYF
DNA: TGTGCCAGCAGTGAGACTAGCGGCACAGATACGCAGTATTTT

J: TRBJ1-4
size: NA
D: NA
V: TRBV28
CDR3: CATRLFQGHEKLFF
DNA: TGTGCCACCCGACTTTTTCAGGGCCATGAAAAACTGTTTTTT

J: TRBJ2-1
size: NA
D: NA
V: TRBV28
CDR3: CASSRLGNEQFF
DNA: TGTGCCAGCAGTCGACTAGGCAATGAGCAGTTCTTC

J: TRBJ1-1
size: once
D: TRBD1
V: TRBV29-1
CDR3: CSVFGGVVEGTANTEAFF
DNA: TGCAGCGTCTTTGGAGGCGTGGTGGAAGGGACAGCGAACACTGAAGCTTTCTTT

J: TRBJ2-7
size: few
D: NA
V: TRBV20-1
CDR3: CSARQGYFYEQYF
DNA: TGCAGTGCGAGGCAGGGGTACTTCTACGAGCAGTACTTC

J: TRBJ2-7
size: NA
D: NA
V: TRBV14
CDR3: CASSLASHEQYF
DNA: TGTGCCAGCAGCCTAGCTAGTCACGAGCAGTACTTC

J: TRBJ2-7
size: few
D: NA
V: TRBV29-1
CDR3: CSAKTETSYEQYF
DNA: TGCAGCGCGAAGACAGAGACTTCCTACGAGCAGTACTTC

J: TRBJ1-1
size: NA
D: NA
V: TRBV27
CDR3: CASSFGTGTEAFF
DNA: TGTGCCAGCAGTTTCGGTACGGGGACTGAAGCTTTCTTT

J: TRBJ1-2
size: once
D: NA
V: TRBV5-4
CDR3: CASTLGWQTANYGYTF
DNA: TGTGCCAGCACCCTGGGCTGGCAGACCGCTAACTATGGCTACACCTTC

J: TRBJ1-4
size: NA
D: NA
V: TRBV4-3
CDR3: CASSQDTSYEKLFF
DNA: TGCGCCAGCAGCCAAGACACCAGCTACGAAAAACTGTTTTTT

J: TRBJ2-7
size: NA
D: NA
V: TRBV20-1
CDR3: CSARDRDYEQYF
DNA: TGCAGTGCTAGAGATAGGGACTACGAGCAGTACTTC

J: TRBJ1-1
size: NA
D: NA
V: TRBV6-5
CDR3: CASSYSDLNTEAFF
DNA: TGTGCCAGCAGTTACTCTGACCTTAACACTGAAGCTTTCTTT

J: TRBJ1-1
size: NA
D: TRBD1
V: TRBV27
CDR3: CASSFWAGGYTEAFF
DNA: TGTGCCAGCAGTTTTTGGGCAGGGGGCTACACTGAAGCTTTCTTT

J: TRBJ2-7
size: NA
D: TRBD1
V: TRBV7-9
CDR3: CASSPPGQIYEQYF
DNA: TGTGCCAGCAGCCCACCGGGACAGATATACGAGCAGTACTTC

J: TRBJ2-2
size: NA
D: TRBD1
V: TRBV5-1
CDR3: CASSLGQGHTGELFF
DNA: TGCGCCAGCAGCCTGGGACAGGGACACACCGGGGAGCTGTTTTTT

J: TRBJ2-5
size: NA
D: TRBD2
V: TRBV7-9
CDR3: CASLYSGVDQETQYF
DNA: TGTGCCAGCCTATATAGCGGGGTAGACCAAGAGACCCAGTACTTC

J: TRBJ2-3
size: NA
D: TRBD1
V: TRBV7-9
CDR3: CASSFARRGQRTDTQYF
DNA: TGTGCCAGCAGCTTCGCCCGTCGGGGACAGCGCACAGATACGCAGTATTTT

J: TRBJ1-1
size: NA
D: NA
V: TRBV7-9
CDR3: CASRESLNTEAFF
DNA: TGTGCCAGCAGAGAAAGCTTGAACACTGAAGCTTTCTTT

J: TRBJ1-2
size: NA
D: NA
V: TRBV27
CDR3: CASSLGENYGYTF
DNA: TGTGCCAGCAGTTTAGGAGAGAACTATGGCTACACCTTC

J: TRBJ2-6
size: NA
D: TRBD1
V: TRBV4-3
CDR3: CASSSGTGDAGANVLTF
DNA: TGCGCCAGCAGCTCCGGGACAGGGGATGCTGGGGCCAACGTCCTGACTTTC

J: TRBJ1-2
size: NA
D: NA
V: TRBV5-6
CDR3: CASSLVGNWGYTF
DNA: TGTGCCAGCAGCTTGGTGGGGAACTGGGGCTACACCTTC

J: TRBJ2-1
size: NA
D: NA
V: TRBV7-9
CDR3: CASSPTPGQQVEQFF
DNA: TGTGCCAGCAGCCCCACCCCAGGACAGCAGGTTGAGCAGTTCTTC

J: TRBJ1-4
size: NA
D: NA
V: TRBV7-6
CDR3: CASSRYSDEKLFF
DNA: TGTGCCAGCAGCCGTTATAGTGATGAAAAACTGTTTTTT

J: TRBJ2-7
size: NA
D: TRBD1
V: TRBV19
CDR3: CASSFPPGTGTYEQYF
DNA: TGTGCCAGTAGTTTCCCACCCGGGACAGGAACCTACGAGCAGTACTTC

J: TRBJ2-3
size: NA
D: TRBD2
V: TRBV20-1
CDR3: CSARPQALAGETPTDTQYF
DNA: TGCAGTGCTAGGCCCCAGGCCCTAGCGGGGGAGACCCCCACAGATACGCAGTATTTT

J: TRBJ2-3
size: NA
D: NA
V: TRBV5-4
CDR3: CASSLWRTSTDTQYF
DNA: TGTGCCAGCAGCTTGTGGCGGACTAGCACAGATACGCAGTATTTT

J: TRBJ2-7
size: NA
D: NA
V: TRBV11-2
CDR3: CATEGPLYEQYF
DNA: TGTGCCACCGAGGGACCGCTTTACGAGCAGTACTTC

J: TRBJ2-3
size: NA
D: NA
V: TRBV19
CDR3: CASSLTPVGTQYF
DNA: TGTGCCAGTAGTCTAACGCCGGTCGGTACGCAGTATTTT

J: TRBJ2-1
size: NA
D: NA
V: TRBV6-6
CDR3: CASTGDRSYNEQFF
DNA: TGTGCCAGCACAGGTGATAGGTCCTACAATGAGCAGTTCTTC

J: TRBJ2-5
size: NA
D: NA
V: TRBV7-9
CDR3: CASSLAWETQYF
DNA: TGTGCCAGCAGCTTAGCTTGGGAGACCCAGTACTTC

J: TRBJ2-7
size: NA
D: NA
V: TRBV19
CDR3: CASSGQNEQYF
DNA: TGTGCCAGTAGTGGACAGAACGAGCAGTACTTC

J: TRBJ1-2
size: NA
D: NA
V: TRBV7-9
CDR3: CASSPNPRKTNGYTF
DNA: TGTGCCAGCAGCCCGAACCCCAGAAAGACTAATGGCTACACCTTC

J: TRBJ2-2
size: NA
D: TRBD1
V: TRBV27
CDR3: CASRTGTGDTGELFF
DNA: TGTGCCAGCAGAACCGGGACAGGGGACACCGGGGAGCTGTTTTTT

J: TRBJ2-5
size: NA
D: TRBD2
V: TRBV27
CDR3: CASSPLAGAETQYF
DNA: TGTGCCAGCAGTCCCCTAGCGGGGGCTGAGACCCAGTACTTC

J: TRBJ2-5
size: NA
D: TRBD2
V: TRBV6-5
CDR3: CASSFLAEVETQYF
DNA: TGTGCCAGCAGTTTTCTAGCGGAGGTAGAGACCCAGTACTTC

J: TRBJ1-1
size: NA
D: NA
V: TRBV11-1
CDR3: CASSTSRDRRAEAFF
DNA: TGTGCCAGCAGCACTTCCCGTGACAGGCGCGCTGAAGCTTTCTTT

J: TRBJ2-7
size: NA
D: TRBD1
V: TRBV6-1
CDR3: CASSTTGDEQYF
DNA: TGTGCCAGCAGTACAACAGGGGACGAGCAGTACTTC

J: TRBJ2-7
size: NA
D: NA
V: TRBV5-1
CDR3: CASSGKLVEDDEQYF
DNA: TGCGCCAGCAGTGGTAAACTAGTGGAAGACGACGAGCAGTACTTC

J: TRBJ2-7
size: NA
D: NA
V: TRBV7-2
CDR3: CASSLGPSYEQYF
DNA: TGTGCCAGCAGCTTAGGTCCCTCCTACGAGCAGTACTTC

J: TRBJ2-5
size: NA
D: NA
V: TRBV29-1
CDR3: CSVELAAFQETQYF
DNA: TGCAGCGTTGAGTTGGCAGCTTTCCAAGAGACCCAGTACTTC